Shown below are 21 T cell receptor beta chains from a single sample sequenced in a study of blood T cell repertoires in COVID-19. The table came from immunoSEQ multiplex PCR; TCRdb's copy has only in-frame clones and leaves some out. The sample has about 52,000 clones; about four fifths are singletons. The sequenced sample was peripheral blood. These receptor sequences come from a man between 65 and 85 years old with active COVID-19.

The chain links TRBV10-3 to TRBJ2-3; 8 nucleotides match TRBD2. The CDR3 contains 17 residues. Germline V gene lookup returns CDR1 ENHRY and CDR2 SYGVKD. V lost 6 bases to trimming and J lost 0 bases; unmatched junction nucleotides: 11. CDR3 DNA sequence: TGTGCCATCAGAGACGGGGGGGCTCCCCTTAGCACAGATACGCAGTATTTT. This gives the protein CAIRDGGAPLSTDTQYF.

This chain connects TRBV30 to TRBJ1-6, with TRBD1 matching over 7 bases. Germline V gives CDR1 GTSNPN, CDR2 SVGIG (reference sequence). CDR3 length equals 14 residues. With 5 bases clipped from V and 6 bases from J, the junction kept 7 bases outside the gene matches. For the CDR3, the DNA is TGTGCCTGGGGCGGACAGGAAGGTAATTCACCCCTCCACTTT. This sequence encodes CAWGGQEGNSPLHF.

The chain couples TRBV15 to TRBJ1-6, with D possibly TRBD1 on 6 matching bases. The CDR3 has 15 amino acids. Germline CDR1 is LNHNV and CDR2 is YYDKDF (reference sequence). The V end was cut by 0 bases, the J end by 7 bases, with 10 bases between. The CDR3 region has the DNA TGTGCCACCAGCAGAGATAAGGGGGTCAATTCACCCCTCCACTTT. It yields the protein CATSRDKGVNSPLHF.

The CDR3 spells CASSVEGGGVNEQFF. The DNA for the CDR3 is TGTGCCAGCAGCGTAGAGGGCGGGGGGGTCAATGAGCAGTTCTTC. The chain is built from TRBV9 and TRBJ2-1, with TRBD2 identical over 9 bases. Unmatched junction bases numbered 4, after V lost 0 bases and J lost 6 bases. The V gene's germline CDR1 is SGDLS and CDR2 YYNGEE. The CDR3 is 15 amino acids.

J is TRBJ2-3 and V is TRBV21-1; TRBD1 reflects the table's D call only, with no check against the DNA. TRBV21-1 is classified as a pseudogene. The CDR3 loop spans 19 amino acids. The CDR3 region is CASSKVPIQRDRLVDTQYF. As DNA, the CDR3 is TGTGCCAGCAGCAAAGTGCCAATCCAAAGGGACAGGTTGGTCGATACGCAGTATTTT.

The J gene is TRBJ2-2, the V gene TRBV5-6, with D perhaps TRBD1 (6 bases). Germline-derived CDR1 and CDR2 are SGHDT and YYEEEE. Trimming removed 1 base at V and 6 bases at J, with 13 bases between. CDR3 length: 15 residues. The CDR3 DNA sequence: TGTGCCAGCAGCTTGCAAGGGGCAGGGGCCGGGGAGCTGTTTTTT. It specifies CASSLQGAGAGELFF.

This chain uses TRBV11-2 with TRBJ1-2, with 8 bases fitting TRBD1. The CDR3 has 13 residues. The J segment lost 7 bases and the V segment lost 4 bases, leaving 5 bases of the junction unmatched. The germline V gene has CDR1 SGHAT and CDR2 FQNNGV. The CDR3 loop reads CASSSTGVGGYTF. The CDR3 bases are TGTGCCAGCAGCTCGACAGGGGTTGGTGGCTACACCTTC.

The chain uses TRBV11-2 and TRBJ1-3, with D hard to call. This CDR3 comprises 15 residues. The ends were cut back, 0 bases at V and 1 base at J, with 7 bases in the middle. Germline CDR1 and CDR2: SGHAT and FQNNGV. The CDR3 DNA follows: TGTGCCAGCAGCTTAGAGTTCTCGTCTGGAAACACCATATATTTT. It yields the protein CASSLEFSSGNTIYF.

The chain combines TRBV29-1 with TRBJ2-5, with 8 bases that match TRBD1. V shed 6 bases and J 7 bases; nucleotides not matched to a gene: 7. CDR3 length: 12 residues. The germline gives CDR1 SQVTM, CDR2 ANQGSEA. CDR3 sequence reads: CSVIRGPGTQYF. The CDR3, as DNA: TGCAGCGTCATCAGGGGGCCGGGGACCCAGTACTTC.

The chain has TRBV5-4 and TRBJ2-5; 13 bases are a match to TRBD2. CDR1 and CDR2 (germline): SGHNT, YYREEE (reference sequence). The CDR3 totals 15 residues. Trimming removed 4 bases from V and 5 bases from J; junction bases left unmatched: 5. The CDR3 reads CASSQTSGGWETQYF. CDR3 bases: TGTGCCAGCAGCCAGACTAGCGGGGGGTGGGAGACCCAGTACTTC.

The chain couples TRBV19 to TRBJ2-1; tentative D call: TRBD1 (6 bases). The CDR3 spans 13 residues. Trimming removed 11 bases from V and 10 bases from J, with 21 bases in between. Germline-derived CDR1 and CDR2 are LNHDA and SQIVND (reference sequence). The CDR3 bases are TGTGCCTCATCGGGACATACATCCAGGGAGCAGTTCTTC. It encodes CASSGHTSREQFF.

The V call is TRBV5-5, the J call TRBJ2-5; tentative D call: TRBD1 (5 bases). The CDR3 consists of 14 residues. The V end lost 0 bases, the J end lost 5 bases, and 11 bases lay between the germline ends. Germline V gene sequence: CDR1 SGHKS, CDR2 YYEKEE (reference sequence). The CDR3 coding sequence is TGTGCCAGCAGCTTGGCCTTGGGGCGCGAGACCCAGTACTTC. It is translated as CASSLALGRETQYF. Based on the CDR3 plus reference TRBV5-5 and TRBJ2-5, the full variable domain is DAGVTQSPTHLIKTRGQQVTLRCSPISGHKSVSWYQQVLGQGPQFIFQYYEKEERGRGNFPDRFSARQFPNYSSELNVNALLLGDSALYLCASSLALGRETQYFGPGTRLLVL.

The V call is TRBV6-2 or TRBV6-3, the J call TRBJ1-2; TRBD1 is a possible D gene (6 bases). CDR3 length: 14 amino acids. V lost 6 bases to trimming and J lost 4 bases, with 15 bases between them. Germline V CDR1 and CDR2: MNHEY, SVGEGT. The CDR3, as DNA: TGTGCCAGCAGCCCTAGACAGGCAATCTATGGCTACACCTTC. It specifies CASSPRQAIYGYTF.

This clone was seen only once. The rearrangement joins TRBV12-3 or TRBV12-4 to TRBJ1-5; maybe TRBD1 (5 bases). The CDR3 runs to 13 residues. Trimming pared 10 bases from V and 1 base from J, leaving 11 bases between. The CDR3 DNA reads as TGTGCCACGCAGGGTCAGAGCAATCAGCCCCAGCATTTT. It is translated as CATQGQSNQPQHF.

This chain uses TRBV28 with TRBJ2-2; no definite D call. The CDR3 covers 13 residues. Per the germline V gene, CDR1 is MDHEN and CDR2 is SYDVKM. Trimming left V 3 bases short and J 5 bases short, with 7 bases between. CDR3 coding DNA: TGTGCCAGCAGTTTTCAGGAAACCGGGGAGCTGTTTTTT. Translation: CASSFQETGELFF.

The chain employs TRBV7-9 and TRBJ1-2; TRBD1 agrees at 8 bases. V dropped 1 base and J dropped 8; count of bases not matched to a gene: 9. There are 15 residues in the CDR3. Per germline, CDR1 SEHNR and CDR2 FQNEAQ (reference sequence). CDR3 in DNA: TGTGCCAGCAGCTTAGATCCGGACAGGGAGGGGGGCTACACCTTC. Translated, it gives CASSLDPDREGGYTF.

The chain links TRBV18 to TRBJ1-1; TRBD1 agrees at 8 bases. Germline loops: CDR1 KGHSH, CDR2 LQKENI. The CDR3 spans 17 residues. Trimming removed 2 bases from V and 4 bases from J; junction bases left unmatched: 12. Here the CDR3 DNA reads TGTGCCAGCTCACCAGACGCGACAGGGGTTCTGGGCACTGAAGCTTTCTTT. Translation: CASSPDATGVLGTEAFF.

The gene calls are TRBV10-3 and TRBJ1-2; D gene ambiguous. V lost 3 bases and J 8 bases, leaving 13 bases between the germline ends. Germline V lookup: CDR1 ENHRY, CDR2 SYGVKD. This CDR3 contains 13 residues. CDR3 residues: CAISDGGVRGYTF. The CDR3, as DNA: TGTGCCATCAGTGACGGCGGGGTAAGGGGCTACACCTTC.

The V and J genes are TRBV24-1 and TRBJ2-2, with TRBD2 matching 11 bases. CDR1 KGHDR and CDR2 SFDVKD come from the germline V gene. CDR3 length equals 17 residues. V shed 5 bases and J 0 bases; nucleotides not matched to a gene: 4. The CDR3 spells CATSAPGLAANTGELFF. For the CDR3, the DNA is TGTGCCACCAGTGCTCCGGGACTAGCGGCGAACACCGGGGAGCTGTTTTTT.

The chain couples TRBV5-1 to TRBJ2-7, with TRBD2 matching over 8 bases. The germline V gene encodes CDR1 SGHRS and CDR2 YFSETQ. With 5 bases clipped from V and 2 bases from J, the junction kept 9 bases outside the gene matches. The CDR3 spans 15 residues. The DNA of the CDR3 is TGCGCCAGCAGGGAGAGCGGGGGTCAGCCCTACGAGCAGTACTTC. Its translation: CASRESGGQPYEQYF.

The CDR3 loop is CASSPTGGRQPQHF. In nucleotides, the CDR3 is TGTGCCAGCAGTCCTACAGGGGGCAGGCAGCCCCAGCATTTT. The chain carries TRBV2 and TRBJ1-5, with 9 bases identical to TRBD1. V lost 5 bases and J lost 7; bases outside the gene matches: 6. Germline V lookup: CDR1 SNHLY, CDR2 FYNNEI. The CDR3 covers 14 residues.